This T cell receptor beta chain was captured by sequencing in a study of T cells after somatic rescue of genetic block. This clone has just a few counts. Assay: immunoSEQ multiplex PCR; the TCRdb copy retains only in-frame clones and omits some. The sample has fewer than 15,000 clones; around three quarters are singletons. Trimming left V 7 bases short and J 2 bases short, with 5 bases between. CDR1 and CDR2 (germline): MNHNS, SASEGT. CDR3 length equals 11 residues. The chain has TRBV6-1 and TRBJ1-2, with D unresolved. The TCR originated in a boy aged 10-17 years. The sequenced sample consisted of peripheral blood mononuclear cells (PBMCs). CDR3 nucleotides: TGTGCCAGCAACGGAAACTATGGCTACACCTTC. Protein sequence: CASNGNYGYTF.